This T cell receptor beta chain was identified in a study of radiation and T cells in renal cell carcinoma. Study-wide findings and caveats: In blood, top tumor clones expanded by 2 weeks, shrinking by 4. Pretreatment tumor biopsies were lacking, so baseline clonotypes are unknown.

Trimming at V came to 4 bases and at J to 1 base, leaving 3 bases not matched to a gene. The CDR3 sequence is 15 residues long. Germline V lookup: CDR1 MNHNS, CDR2 SASEGT. Time point noted: baseline pretreatment blood. Treatment described: 15 Gy SBRT to primary tumor, nephrectomy 4 weeks later. Serial blood draws occurred at baseline and 2 and 4 weeks post-SBRT. Clear cell pathology was present in this patient's renal cell carcinoma. This clone was counted between two and nine times. Its antigen is not known. Profiled with immunoSEQ multiplex PCR; TCRdb holds only in-frame clones, not every one. The sample has some 100,000 clones, under 90% seen once.

The chain has TRBV6-1 and TRBJ2-1, with 8 bases matching TRBD2. This clonotype was sampled from a man aged 55-75 years with renal cell carcinoma. The material sequenced was blood, taken from a patient whose treatment included radiotherapy and nephrectomy. CDR3 DNA: TGTGCCAGCAGTGCCGGGACTAGGTCCTACAATGAGCAGTTCTTC. Amino acids: CASSAGTRSYNEQFF.